Listed below are T cell receptor beta chains from one sample, sequenced in a study of cytomegalovirus exposure and HLA in healthy donors. TCRdb keeps only in-frame clones here, not all; method: immunoSEQ multiplex PCR. The sample lists around 110,000 clones, roughly 69% occurring once. The sample was PBMCs. Every receptor here comes from a woman aged 40 to 50 in good health and CMV-seropositive. Each CDR3 is given with its conserved first and last residue. Each record gives: J gene, clone size, D gene, V gene, CDR3 DNA, CDR3 protein. D genes are given only for firm matches. Clone size is stated in some rows and not others, as once, few, many or a class when expanded.

>TRBJ2-6|-|-|TRBV27
TGTGCCAGCAGTCCCCTACAGGGCTCTGGGGCCAACGTCCTGACTTTC
CASSPLQGSGANVLTF
>TRBJ2-7|-|TRBD2|TRBV5-1
TGCGCCAGCAGCTTGGCCCTGACTAGCGGGAGCTACGAGCAGTACTTC
CASSLALTSGSYEQYF
>TRBJ2-7|once|-|TRBV29-1
TGCAGCGTTAAACAGGGAAATGATCACGAGCAGTACTTC
CSVKQGNDHEQYF
>TRBJ1-3|-|-|TRBV19
TGTGCCAGTAGTTTTATAGATGGAAACACCATATATTTT
CASSFIDGNTIYF
>TRBJ1-2|-|-|TRBV10-3
TGTGCCATCAGGCGGGGGGAGGCCTATGGCTACACCTTC
CAIRRGEAYGYTF
>TRBJ2-5|-|-|TRBV5-1
TGCGCCAGCAGCTTATCCCGGGAGACCCAGTACTTC
CASSLSRETQYF
>TRBJ1-5|-|-|TRBV4-2
TGTGCCAGCAGCCAGTCGGGTGGCAATCAGCCCCAGCATTTT
CASSQSGGNQPQHF
>TRBJ2-2|-|-|TRBV5-1
TGCGCCAGCAGCCCGAGGGGCCCGGGGGATTTTCGGGGGGAGCTGTTTTTT
CASSPRGPGDFRGELFF
>TRBJ2-5|-|-|TRBV5-1
TGCGCCAGCAAGGGGGACCATCAAGAGACCCAGTACTTC
CASKGDHQETQYF
>TRBJ2-7|-|-|TRBV19
TGTGCCAGTAGGCCGGGACACAGGACCTACGAGCAGTACTTC
CASRPGHRTYEQYF
>TRBJ2-3|few|TRBD1|TRBV28
TGTGCCAGCAGTTCTTCAAAGGACAGGGTTGCCACAGATACGCAGTATTTT
CASSSSKDRVATDTQYF